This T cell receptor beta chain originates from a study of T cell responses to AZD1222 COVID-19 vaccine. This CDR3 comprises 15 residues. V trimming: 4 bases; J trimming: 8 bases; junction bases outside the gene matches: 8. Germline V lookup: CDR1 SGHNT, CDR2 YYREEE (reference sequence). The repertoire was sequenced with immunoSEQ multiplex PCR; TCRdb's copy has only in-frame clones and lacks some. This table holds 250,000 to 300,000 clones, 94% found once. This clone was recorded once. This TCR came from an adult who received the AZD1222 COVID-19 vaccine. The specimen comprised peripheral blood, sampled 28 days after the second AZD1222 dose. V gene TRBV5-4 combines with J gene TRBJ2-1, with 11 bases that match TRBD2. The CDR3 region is CASSRGTSGLDEQFF. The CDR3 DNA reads TGTGCCAGCAGCCGCGGGACTAGCGGCCTGGATGAGCAGTTCTTC.